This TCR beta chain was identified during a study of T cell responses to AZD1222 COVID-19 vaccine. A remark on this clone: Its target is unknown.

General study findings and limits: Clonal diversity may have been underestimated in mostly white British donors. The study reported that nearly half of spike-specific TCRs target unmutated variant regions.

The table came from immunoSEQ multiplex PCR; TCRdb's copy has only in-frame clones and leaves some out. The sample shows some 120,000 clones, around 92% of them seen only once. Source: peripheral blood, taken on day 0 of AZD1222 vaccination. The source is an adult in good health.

The CDR3 reads CASRARTSGILEQYF. The CDR3 coding sequence is TGTGCCAGCAGGGCGAGGACTAGCGGGATCCTCGAGCAGTACTTC. The chain uses TRBV2 and TRBJ2-7, with 12 bases matching TRBD2. Trimming cost V 6 bases and J 6 bases; bases outside gene matches: 9. Germline values: CDR1 SNHLY, CDR2 FYNNEI. There are 15 residues in the CDR3.